This T cell receptor (beta chain) stems from a study of T cells in Graves' hyperthyroidism and ophthalmopathy. It was RNA transcripts that yielded the amplified TCR beta CDR3 regions. Initially, a first-round RT-PCR of the TCR CDR3 employed the HTBI primer set. TCRdb used MiXCR to reprocess the multiplex PCR reads, holding one entry per CDR3 protein. The table shows hundreds of thousands of distinct CDR3 sequences, with roughly 37% occurring only once. Germline V gene sequence: CDR1 SQVTM, CDR2 ANQGSEA. V was shortened by 4 bases and J by 5 bases, with 15 bases between the two germline ends. This CDR3 contains 13 residues. Comment on this clonotype: This could be a read error, since a much larger clone is one nucleotide away. The conserved phenylalanine or tryptophan is not found at the CDR3 terminus, so this likely reflects a read error.

The TCR originated in a man aged 18 to 30 with Graves' hyperthyroidism. Sequencing was done on a sample of blood. The rearrangement joins TRBV29-1 to TRBJ2-7; D not resolved. The CDR3 region is CSVVVSDTHEQYL. The DNA of the CDR3 is TGCAGCGTTGTGGTCTCAGACACACACGAGCAGTACTTA.